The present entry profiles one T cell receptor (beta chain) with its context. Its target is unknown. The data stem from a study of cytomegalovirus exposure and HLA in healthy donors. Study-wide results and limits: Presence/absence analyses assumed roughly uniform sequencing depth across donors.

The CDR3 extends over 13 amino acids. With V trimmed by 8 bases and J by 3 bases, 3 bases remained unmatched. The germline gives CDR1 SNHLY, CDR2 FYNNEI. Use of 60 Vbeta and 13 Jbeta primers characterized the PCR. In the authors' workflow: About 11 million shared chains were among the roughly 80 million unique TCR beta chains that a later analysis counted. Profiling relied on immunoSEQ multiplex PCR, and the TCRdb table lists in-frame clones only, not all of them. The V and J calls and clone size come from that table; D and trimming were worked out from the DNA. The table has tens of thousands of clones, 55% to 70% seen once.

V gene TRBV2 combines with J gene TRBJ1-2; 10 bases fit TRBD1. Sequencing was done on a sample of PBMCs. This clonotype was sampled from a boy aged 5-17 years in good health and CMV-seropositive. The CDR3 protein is CASGGTGDYGYTF. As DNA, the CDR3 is TGTGCCAGCGGGGGGACAGGGGACTATGGCTACACCTTC.